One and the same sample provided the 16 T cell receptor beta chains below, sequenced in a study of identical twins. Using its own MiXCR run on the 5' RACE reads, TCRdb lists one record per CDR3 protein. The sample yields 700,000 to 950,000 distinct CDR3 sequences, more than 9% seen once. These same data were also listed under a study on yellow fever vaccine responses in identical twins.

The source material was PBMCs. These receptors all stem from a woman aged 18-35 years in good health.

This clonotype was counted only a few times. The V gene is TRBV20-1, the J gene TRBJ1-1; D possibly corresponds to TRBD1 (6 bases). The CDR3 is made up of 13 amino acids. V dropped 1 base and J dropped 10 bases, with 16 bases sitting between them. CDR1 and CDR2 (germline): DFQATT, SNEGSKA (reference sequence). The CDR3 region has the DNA TGCAGTGCTAGAGGCCCCCAGGGGCAGGTAGCTTTCTTT. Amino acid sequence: CSARGPQGQVAFF.

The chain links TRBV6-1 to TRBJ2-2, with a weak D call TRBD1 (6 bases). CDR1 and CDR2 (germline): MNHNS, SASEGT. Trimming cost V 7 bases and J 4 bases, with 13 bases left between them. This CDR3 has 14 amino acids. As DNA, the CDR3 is TGTGCCAGCAAGCTGGGGGCGCCCACCGGGGAGCTGTTTTTT. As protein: CASKLGAPTGELFF.

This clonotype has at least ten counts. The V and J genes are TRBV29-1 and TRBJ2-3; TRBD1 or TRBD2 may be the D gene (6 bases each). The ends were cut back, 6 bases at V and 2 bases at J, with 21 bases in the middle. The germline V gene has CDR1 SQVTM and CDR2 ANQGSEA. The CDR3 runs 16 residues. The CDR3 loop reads CSVPGGGGGYTDTQYF. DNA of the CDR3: TGCAGCGTCCCGGGTGGTGGAGGGGGATACACAGATACGCAGTATTTT.

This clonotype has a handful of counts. The CDR3, as DNA: TGCGCCAGCATCGGCAACATGAACACTGAAGCTTTCTTT. Its translation: CASIGNMNTEAFF. The chain is built from TRBV10-2 and TRBJ1-1; D is uncertain. CDR3 length: 13 residues. The V and J ends lost 7 bases and 0 bases respectively, with 9 bases between them. Germline V gene lookup returns CDR1 WSHSY and CDR2 SAAADI.

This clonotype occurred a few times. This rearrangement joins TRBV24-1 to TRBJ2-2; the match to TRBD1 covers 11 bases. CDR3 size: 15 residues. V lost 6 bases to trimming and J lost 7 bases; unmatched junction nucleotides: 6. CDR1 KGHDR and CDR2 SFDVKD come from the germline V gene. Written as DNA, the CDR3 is TGTGCCACCAGTCGGACAGGGGGCGCATACGGGGAGCTGTTTTTT. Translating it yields CATSRTGGAYGELFF.

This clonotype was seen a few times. In DNA form, the CDR3 reads TGCGCCAGCAGCCAAGCGCGGCAGGAGTCCTACAATGAGCAGTTCTTC. This sequence encodes CASSQARQESYNEQFF. The chain combines TRBV4-1 with TRBJ2-1, with unresolved D. The CDR3 has 16 amino acids. Per the germline V gene, CDR1 is MGHRA and CDR2 is YSYEKL. V was trimmed by 1 base and J by 1 base, leaving 11 bases between them.

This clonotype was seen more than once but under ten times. The CDR3 here is CASSYSSGGAWTGELFF. Written as DNA, the CDR3 is TGCGCCAGCAGCTATTCTAGCGGGGGGGCCTGGACCGGGGAGCTGTTTTTT. This chain joins TRBV4-1 and TRBJ2-2, with TRBD2 matching over 12 bases. Germline assignment: CDR1 MGHRA and CDR2 YSYEKL. The junction had 9 bases not matched to a gene; V was cut back by 5 bases and J by 5 bases. This CDR3 is 17 amino acids long.

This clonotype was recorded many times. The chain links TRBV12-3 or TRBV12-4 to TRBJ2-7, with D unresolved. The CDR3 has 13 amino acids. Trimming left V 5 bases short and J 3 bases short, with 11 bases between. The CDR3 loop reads CASSPPGIYEQYF. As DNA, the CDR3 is TGTGCCAGCAGTCCCCCAGGCATCTACGAGCAGTACTTC.

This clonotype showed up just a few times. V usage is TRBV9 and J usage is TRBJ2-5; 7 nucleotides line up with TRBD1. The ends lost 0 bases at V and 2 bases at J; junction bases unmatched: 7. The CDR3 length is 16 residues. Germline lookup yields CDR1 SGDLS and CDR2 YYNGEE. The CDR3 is CASSVGTGVVQETQYF. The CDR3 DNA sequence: TGTGCCAGCAGCGTAGGAACAGGGGTTGTACAAGAGACCCAGTACTTC.

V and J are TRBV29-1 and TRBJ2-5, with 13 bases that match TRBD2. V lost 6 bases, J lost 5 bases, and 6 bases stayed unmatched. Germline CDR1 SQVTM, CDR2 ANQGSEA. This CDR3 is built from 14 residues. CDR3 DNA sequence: TGCAGCGTCTCCCCGACTAGCGGGAGGGAGACCCAGTACTTC. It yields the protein CSVSPTSGRETQYF.

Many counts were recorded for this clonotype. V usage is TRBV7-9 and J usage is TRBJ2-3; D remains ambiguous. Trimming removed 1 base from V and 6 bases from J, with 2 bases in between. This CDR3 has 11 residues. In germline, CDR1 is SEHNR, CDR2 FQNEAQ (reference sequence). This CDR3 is CASSLDDTQYF. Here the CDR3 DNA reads TGTGCCAGCAGCTTAGACGATACGCAGTATTTT.

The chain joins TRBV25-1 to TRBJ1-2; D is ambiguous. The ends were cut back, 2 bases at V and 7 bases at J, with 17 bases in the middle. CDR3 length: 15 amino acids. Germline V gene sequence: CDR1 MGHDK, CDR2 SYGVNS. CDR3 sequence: CASSERKETVVGYTF. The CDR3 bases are TGTGCCAGCAGTGAAAGGAAGGAAACTGTCGTTGGCTACACCTTC.

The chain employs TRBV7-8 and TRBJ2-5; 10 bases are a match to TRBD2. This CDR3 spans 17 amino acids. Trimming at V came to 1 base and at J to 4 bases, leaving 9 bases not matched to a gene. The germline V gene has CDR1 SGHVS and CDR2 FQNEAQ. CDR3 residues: CASSLGASGSQRETQYF. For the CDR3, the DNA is TGTGCCAGCAGCTTAGGGGCTAGCGGGAGTCAACGAGAGACCCAGTACTTC. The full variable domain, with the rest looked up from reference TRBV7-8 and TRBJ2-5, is GAGVSQSPRYKVAKRGQDVALRCDPISGHVSLFWYQQALGQGPEFLTYFQNEAQLDKSGLPSDRFFAERPEGSVSTLKIQRTQQEDSAVYLCASSLGASGSQRETQYFGPGTRLLVL.

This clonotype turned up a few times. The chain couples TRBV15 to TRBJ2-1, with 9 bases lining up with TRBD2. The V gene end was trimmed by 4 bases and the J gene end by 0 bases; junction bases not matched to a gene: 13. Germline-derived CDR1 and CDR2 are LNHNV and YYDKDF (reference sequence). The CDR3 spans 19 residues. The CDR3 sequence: CATSTTLGTSYHSYNEQFF. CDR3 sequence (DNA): TGTGCCACCAGCACAACCCTCGGGACTAGCTACCACTCCTACAATGAGCAGTTCTTC. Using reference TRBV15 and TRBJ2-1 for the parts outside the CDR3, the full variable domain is DAMVIQNPRYQVTQFGKPVTLSCSQTLNHNVMYWYQQKSSQAPKLLFHYYDKDFNNEADTPDNFQSRRPNTSFCFLDIRSPGLGDTAMYLCATSTTLGTSYHSYNEQFFGPGTRLTVL.

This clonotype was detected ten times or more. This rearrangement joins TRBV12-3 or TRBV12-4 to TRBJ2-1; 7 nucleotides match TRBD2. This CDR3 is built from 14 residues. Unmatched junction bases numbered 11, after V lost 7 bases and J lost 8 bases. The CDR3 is CASTALIREDEQFF. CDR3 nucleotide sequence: TGTGCCAGCACCGCTCTTATTCGGGAGGATGAGCAGTTCTTC.

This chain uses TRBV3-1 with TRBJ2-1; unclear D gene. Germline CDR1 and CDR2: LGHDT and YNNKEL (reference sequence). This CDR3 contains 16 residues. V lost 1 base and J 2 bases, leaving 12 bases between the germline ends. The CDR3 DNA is TGTGCCAGCAGCCAAGGACTCCAAGTAGCCTACAATGAGCAGTTCTTC. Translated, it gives CASSQGLQVAYNEQFF.